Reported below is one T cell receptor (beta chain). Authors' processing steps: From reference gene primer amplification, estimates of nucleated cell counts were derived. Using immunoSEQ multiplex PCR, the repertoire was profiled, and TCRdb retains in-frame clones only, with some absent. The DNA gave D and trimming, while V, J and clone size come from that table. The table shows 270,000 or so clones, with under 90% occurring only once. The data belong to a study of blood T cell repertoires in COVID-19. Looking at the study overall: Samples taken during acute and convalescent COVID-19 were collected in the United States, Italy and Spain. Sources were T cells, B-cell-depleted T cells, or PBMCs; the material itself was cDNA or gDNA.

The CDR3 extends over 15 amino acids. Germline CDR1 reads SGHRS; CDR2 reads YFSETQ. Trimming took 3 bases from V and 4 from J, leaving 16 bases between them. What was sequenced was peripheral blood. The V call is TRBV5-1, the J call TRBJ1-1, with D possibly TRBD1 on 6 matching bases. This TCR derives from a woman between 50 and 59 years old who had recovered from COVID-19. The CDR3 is CASSSVTNRVTEAFF. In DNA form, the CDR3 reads TGCGCCAGCAGCTCGGTTACGAACAGGGTCACTGAAGCTTTCTTT.